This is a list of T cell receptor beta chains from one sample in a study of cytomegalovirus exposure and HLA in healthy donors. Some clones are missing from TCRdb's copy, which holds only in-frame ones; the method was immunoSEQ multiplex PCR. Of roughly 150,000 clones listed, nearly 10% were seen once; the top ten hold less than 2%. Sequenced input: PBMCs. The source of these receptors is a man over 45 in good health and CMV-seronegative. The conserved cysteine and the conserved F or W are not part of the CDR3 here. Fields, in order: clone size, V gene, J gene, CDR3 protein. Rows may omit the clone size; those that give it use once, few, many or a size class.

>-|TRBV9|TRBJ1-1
ASSVTATYTEAF
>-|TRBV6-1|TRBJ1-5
ASSTSQPQH
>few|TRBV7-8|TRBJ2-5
ASSAGRGSGTQY
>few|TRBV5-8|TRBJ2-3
ASSLQGTSTDTQY
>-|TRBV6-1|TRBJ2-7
ASSERDGSYEQY
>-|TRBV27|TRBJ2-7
ASSFTGRLNEQY
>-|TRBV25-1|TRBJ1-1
ASSTTGDTEAF
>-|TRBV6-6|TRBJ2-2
ASTTAGELF
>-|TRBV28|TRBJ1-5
ASSLERMSSQPQH
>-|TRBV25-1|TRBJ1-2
ASSRTGGNYGYT
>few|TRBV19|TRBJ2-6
ASSIPGQYVSGANVLT
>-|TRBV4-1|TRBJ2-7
ASSQGSGRPSYEQY
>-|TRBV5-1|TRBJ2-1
ASSLGLNSYNEQF
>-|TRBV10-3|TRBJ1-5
AISEGDTAYQPQH
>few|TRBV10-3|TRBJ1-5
AISESGQGRQPQH
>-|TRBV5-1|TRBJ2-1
ASSRLAGGDNEQF
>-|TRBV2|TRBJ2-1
ASSEYEGRSGRNQF
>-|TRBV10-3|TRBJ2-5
AISESTEETQY
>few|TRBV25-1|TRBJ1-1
ASSGGRQGLMNTEAF
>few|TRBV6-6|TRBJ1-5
ATEGAGQFQPQH
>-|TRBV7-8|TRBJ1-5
ASSPPGPGGNQPQH
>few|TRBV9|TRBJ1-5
ASSVGQSYQPQH
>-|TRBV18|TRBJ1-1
ASSPSSGNTEAF
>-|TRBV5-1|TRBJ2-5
ASSLVRGETQY
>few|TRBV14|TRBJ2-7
ASSQERNRGNEQY
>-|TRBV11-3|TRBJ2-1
ASSSRLAGYNEQF
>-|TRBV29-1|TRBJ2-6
SVEDSSRVGANVLT
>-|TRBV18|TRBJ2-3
ASSPATTQDTQY
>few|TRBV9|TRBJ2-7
ASSVAGLEEQY
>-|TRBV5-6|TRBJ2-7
ASRPGGGRIIREQY
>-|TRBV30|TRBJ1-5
AFRRGGANQPQH
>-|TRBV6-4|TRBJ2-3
ASSTSGAADTQY
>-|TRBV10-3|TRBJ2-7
AISEGLRGQAYEQY
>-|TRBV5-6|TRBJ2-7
ASSLGGSLYEQY
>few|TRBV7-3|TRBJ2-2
ASSSEQGRNTGELF